Below, 15 T cell receptor beta chains from the same sample are listed, as sequenced in a study of OX40 agonist ivuxolimab in advanced cancers. Repertoires were generated with immunoSEQ multiplex PCR, while TCRdb's copy carries only in-frame clones and drops some. The table includes approximately 60,000 clones, 80% to 90% detected once. The specimen was CD4+ or CD8+ T cells sorted from blood, collected in a trial of the OX40 agonist ivuxolimab. Receptors originate from an adult with an advanced solid tumor such as melanoma, head and neck, liver or kidney cancer.

The rearrangement links TRBV5-1 to TRBJ1-1, with 7 bases lining up with TRBD1. CDR1 is SGHRS, CDR2 YFSETQ, per germline. The ends lost 3 bases at V and 0 bases at J; junction bases unmatched: 2. There are 14 residues in the CDR3. The CDR3 region has the DNA TGCGCCAGCAGCTCGGACAGGTTGAACACTGAAGCTTTCTTT. As protein: CASSSDRLNTEAFF.

V is TRBV7-8 and J is TRBJ2-7, with 9 bases identical to TRBD1. The germline V gene has CDR1 SGHVS and CDR2 FQNEAQ. This CDR3 region has 15 residues. Trimming took 3 bases from V and 3 from J; bases not matched to a gene: 6. CDR3 nucleotide sequence: TGTGCCAGCAGCTTGGGACAGGGATCGAACTACGAGCAGTACTTC. Protein product: CASSLGQGSNYEQYF. Filled out from reference TRBV7-8 and TRBJ2-7, the complete variable domain reads GAGVSQSPRYKVAKRGQDVALRCDPISGHVSLFWYQQALGQGPEFLTYFQNEAQLDKSGLPSDRFFAERPEGSVSTLKIQRTQQEDSAVYLCASSLGQGSNYEQYFGPGTRLTVT.

This rearrangement joins TRBV2 to TRBJ2-7; TRBD1 or TRBD2 may be the D gene (6 bases each). CDR1 is SNHLY, CDR2 FYNNEI, per germline. Trimming left V 5 bases short and J 7 bases short, with 12 bases between. There are 12 residues in the CDR3. The CDR3, as DNA: TGTGCCAGCAGTAATCAGGGGAGGGAGCAGTACTTC. It translates to CASSNQGREQYF.

The gene calls are TRBV7-2 and TRBJ2-5, with TRBD1 identical over 7 bases. The J call may be wrong; the DNA end is better matched by TRBJ2-7. Germline V lookup: CDR1 SGHTA, CDR2 FQGNSA. CDR3 length: 15 amino acids. The CDR3 loop reads CASSLSRDRAYEQYF. The CDR3, as DNA: TGTGCCAGCAGCTTATCGCGAGACAGGGCCTACGAGCAGTACTTC.

CDR3 region: CAIEGSGQTNYGYTF. DNA of the CDR3: TGTGCCATCGAAGGCTCGGGCCAGACTAACTATGGCTACACCTTC. V and J are TRBV10-3 and TRBJ1-2; no definite D call. Germline CDR1 is ENHRY and CDR2 is SYGVKD. Trimming took off 8 bases at V and 0 bases at J, with 16 bases between the two ends. CDR3 size: 15 residues.

The chain employs TRBV5-1 and TRBJ2-5; 7 bases agree with TRBD2. The J call is uncertain, as TRBJ2-7 better fits the DNA end. CDR3 length: 14 amino acids. Germline loops: CDR1 SGHRS, CDR2 YFSETQ. The CDR3 DNA reads as TGCGCCAGCAGCCCCCGGGGAGGGCCCTTCGAGCAGTACTTC. Its protein product is CASSPRGGPFEQYF.

The rearrangement joins TRBV10-3 to TRBJ2-6; D is ambiguous. The germline V and J ends were trimmed by 5 bases and 4 bases, with 6 bases remaining between them. Germline loops: CDR1 ENHRY, CDR2 SYGVKD. This CDR3 has 13 amino acids. The CDR3 loop is CAISLGGANVLTF. As DNA, the CDR3 is TGTGCCATCAGTCTTGGAGGGGCCAACGTCCTGACTTTC.

Points on this clone: A much larger clone lies a single base off, so this may be a read error. Other nucleotide sequences from this sample produce the same CDR3. The chain recombines TRBV2 with TRBJ2-7; D not certain. Trimming removed 3 bases from V and 3 bases from J, with 0 bases in between. From germline, CDR1 is SNHLY and CDR2 FYNNEI. CDR3 length: 10 residues. The CDR3: CASSDYEQYF. The CDR3 region has the DNA TGTGCCAGCAGTGACTACGAGCAGTACTTC.

This chain links TRBV5-1 with TRBJ2-5; 9 bases match TRBD1. The CDR3 length is 13 residues. V trimming: 6 bases; J trimming: 2 bases; junction bases outside the gene matches: 2. Germline CDR1 reads SGHRS; CDR2 reads YFSETQ. The CDR3 DNA sequence: TGCGCCAGCACTGGACAGGGGCAAGAGACCCAGTACTTC. This translates into CASTGQGQETQYF.

This sequence joins TRBV15 and TRBJ2-2; D gene uncertain. Trimming cost V 2 bases and J 4 bases, with 17 bases left between them. Germline CDR1 reads LNHNV; CDR2 reads YYDKDF (reference sequence). CDR3 length: 17 amino acids. CDR3: CATSRHADNKGTGELFF. The CDR3 DNA follows: TGTGCCACCAGCAGACATGCAGACAACAAAGGCACCGGGGAGCTGTTTTTT.

The V and J genes are TRBV7-9 and TRBJ1-2, with TRBD1 as a possible D gene (5 bases). The length of the CDR3 is 16 residues. Trimming shortened V by 2 bases and J by 8 bases, and 21 bases separated the two germline ends. Germline V CDR1 and CDR2: SEHNR, FQNEAQ (reference sequence). CDR3 region: CASSLNNVKAGGGYTF. In nucleotides, the CDR3 is TGTGCCAGCAGCTTAAATAACGTAAAGGCGGGGGGAGGCTACACCTTC.

This chain uses TRBV7-9 with TRBJ2-1; 8 positions match TRBD1. Germline lookup yields CDR1 SEHNR and CDR2 FQNEAQ (reference sequence). The CDR3 is 15 amino acids. The V and J ends lost 5 bases and 3 bases, in that order; junction bases with no gene match: 6. The DNA for the CDR3 is TGTGCCAGCAGCCGAAGACAGGGGAGCTACAATGAGCAGTTCTTC. This translates into CASSRRQGSYNEQFF.

The chain carries TRBV7-2 and TRBJ2-5; unclear D gene. The DNA end is more similar to TRBJ2-7, so the J call may be wrong. This CDR3 is 13 amino acids long. CDR1 and CDR2 (germline): SGHTA, FQGNSA. The DNA of the CDR3 is TGTGCCAGCAGCCAACGGAGCTCCTACGAGCAGTACTTC. This gives the protein CASSQRSSYEQYF.

This clone was seen only once. The rearrangement joins TRBV7-2 to TRBJ2-3; 7 nucleotides agree with TRBD2. The germline V gene has CDR1 SGHTA and CDR2 FQGNSA. After removal of 3 bases from V and 2 bases from J, the junction contained 2 bases not matched to a gene. This CDR3 region has 14 residues. In nucleotides, the CDR3 is TGTGCCAGCAGCTTCTGGGACTACACAGATACGCAGTATTTT. Encoded protein: CASSFWDYTDTQYF. Looking up the rest from reference TRBV7-2 and TRBJ2-3 gives the full variable domain: GAGVSQSPSNKVTEKGKDVELRCDPISGHTALYWYRQSLGQGLEFLIYFQGNSAPDKSGLPSDRFSAERTGGSVSTLTIQRTQQEDSAVYLCASSFWDYTDTQYFGPGTRLTVL.

The V and J genes are TRBV7-2 and TRBJ1-3, with unresolved D. The CDR3 covers 15 residues. Germline V CDR1 and CDR2: SGHTA, FQGNSA. Trimming stripped 0 bases from V and 0 bases from J, with 6 bases between. The CDR3 nucleotides are TGTGCCAGCAGCTTAGCTTCAGGCTCTGGAAACACCATATATTTT. This codes for CASSLASGSGNTIYF.